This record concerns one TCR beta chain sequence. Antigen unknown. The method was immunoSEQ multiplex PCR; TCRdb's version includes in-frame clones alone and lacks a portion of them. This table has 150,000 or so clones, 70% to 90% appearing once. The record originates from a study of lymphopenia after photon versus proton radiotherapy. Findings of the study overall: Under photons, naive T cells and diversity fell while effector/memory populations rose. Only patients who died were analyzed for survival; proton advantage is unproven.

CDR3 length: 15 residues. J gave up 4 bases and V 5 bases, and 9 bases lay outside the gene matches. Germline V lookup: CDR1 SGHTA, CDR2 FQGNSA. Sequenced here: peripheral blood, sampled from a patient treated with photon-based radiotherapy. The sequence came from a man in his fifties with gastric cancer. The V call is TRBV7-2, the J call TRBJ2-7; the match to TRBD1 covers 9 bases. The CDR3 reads CASSVLQGARYEQYF. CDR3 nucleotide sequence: TGTGCCAGCAGCGTCCTACAGGGGGCGCGGTACGAGCAGTACTTC.